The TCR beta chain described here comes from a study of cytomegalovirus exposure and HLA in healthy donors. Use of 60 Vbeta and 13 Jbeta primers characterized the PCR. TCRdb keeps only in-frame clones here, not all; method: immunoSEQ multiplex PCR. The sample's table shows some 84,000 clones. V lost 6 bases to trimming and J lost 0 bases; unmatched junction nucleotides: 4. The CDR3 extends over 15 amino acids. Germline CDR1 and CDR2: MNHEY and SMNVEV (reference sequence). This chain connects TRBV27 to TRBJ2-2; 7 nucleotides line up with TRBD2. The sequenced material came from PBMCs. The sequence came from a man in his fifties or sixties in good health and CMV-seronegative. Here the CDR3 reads CASRSGTTNTGELFF. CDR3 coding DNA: TGTGCCAGCAGGTCCGGGACTACGAACACCGGGGAGCTGTTTTTT.